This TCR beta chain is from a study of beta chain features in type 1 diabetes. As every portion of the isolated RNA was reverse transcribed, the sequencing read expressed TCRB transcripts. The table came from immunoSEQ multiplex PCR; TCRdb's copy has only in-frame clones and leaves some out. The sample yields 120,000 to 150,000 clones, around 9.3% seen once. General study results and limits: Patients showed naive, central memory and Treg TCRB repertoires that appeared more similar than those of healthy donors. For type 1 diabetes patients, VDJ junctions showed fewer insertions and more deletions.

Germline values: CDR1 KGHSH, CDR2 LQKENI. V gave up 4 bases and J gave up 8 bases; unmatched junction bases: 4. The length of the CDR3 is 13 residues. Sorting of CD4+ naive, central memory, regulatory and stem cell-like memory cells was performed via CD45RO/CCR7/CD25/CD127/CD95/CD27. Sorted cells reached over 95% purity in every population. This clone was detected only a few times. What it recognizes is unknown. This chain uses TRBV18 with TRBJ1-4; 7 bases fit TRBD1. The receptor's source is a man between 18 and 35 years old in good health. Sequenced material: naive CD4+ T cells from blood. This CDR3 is CASSRGQNEKLFF. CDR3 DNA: TGTGCCAGCTCACGGGGACAGAACGAAAAACTGTTTTTT.